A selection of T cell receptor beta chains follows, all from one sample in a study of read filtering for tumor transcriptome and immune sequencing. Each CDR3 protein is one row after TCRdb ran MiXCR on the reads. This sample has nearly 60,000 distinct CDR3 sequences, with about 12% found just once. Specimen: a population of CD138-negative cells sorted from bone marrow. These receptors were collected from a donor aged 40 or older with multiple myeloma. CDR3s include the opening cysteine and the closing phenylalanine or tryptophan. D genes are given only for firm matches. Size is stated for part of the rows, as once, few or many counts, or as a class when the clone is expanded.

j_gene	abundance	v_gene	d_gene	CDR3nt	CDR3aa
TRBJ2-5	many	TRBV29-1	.	TGCAGCGTTGCGGGGGGATTGACAGGGGCAGAGACCCAGTACTTC	CSVAGGLTGAETQYF
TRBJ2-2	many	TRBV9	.	TGTGCCAGCAGCGTAGTATCAGTTCGCGGGGAGCTGTTTTTT	CASSVVSVRGELFF
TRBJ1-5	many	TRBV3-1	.	TGTGCCAGCAGCCAAGATCCCGGGCTGGGTTTAAACAATCAGCCCCAGCATTTT	CASSQDPGLGLNNQPQHF
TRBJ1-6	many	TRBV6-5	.	TGTGCCAGCAAGCTCAGGACGGCCTACGATTCACCCCTCCACTTT	CASKLRTAYDSPLHF
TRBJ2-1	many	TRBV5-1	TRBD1	TGCGCCAGCAGCTTTAGGGACAGGGGAGGCAATGAGCAGTTCTTC	CASSFRDRGGNEQFF
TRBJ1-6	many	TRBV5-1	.	TGCGCCAGCAGCGTAACTAGCGGAGGGGATTCCCGGTCACCCCTCCACTTT	CASSVTSGGDSRSPLHF
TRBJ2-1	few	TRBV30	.	TGTGCCTGGAGTGTACCGGGCACCACTATGTACAATGAGCAGTTCTTC	CAWSVPGTTMYNEQFF
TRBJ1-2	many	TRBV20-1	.	TGCAGTGCTAGAGGTCAGGTGTCCTATGGCTACACCTTC	CSARGQVSYGYTF
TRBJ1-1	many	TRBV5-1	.	TGCGCCAGCAGCTCAGACGGGCCGAACACTGAAGCTTTCTTT	CASSSDGPNTEAFF
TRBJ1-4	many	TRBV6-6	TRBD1	TGTGCCAGCAGTAACTCCCCGGGGACAGCCAATGAAAAACTGTTTTTT	CASSNSPGTANEKLFF
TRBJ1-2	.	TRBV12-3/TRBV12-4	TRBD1	TGTGCCAGCAGGCCAGGGGGCTCTGGCTACACCTTC	CASRPGGSGYTF
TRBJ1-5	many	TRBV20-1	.	TGCAGTGCTTTGCAAACAGGTAGCAATCAGCCCCAGCATTTT	CSALQTGSNQPQHF
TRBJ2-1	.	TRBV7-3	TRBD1	TGTGCCAGCAGCTTAAGCGGGACAGGACATGCCTCGGATGAGCAGTTCTTC	CASSLSGTGHASDEQFF
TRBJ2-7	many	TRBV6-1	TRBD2	TGTGCCAGCAGTCGAGGTCGGGGGGGGCAAGGGCAGTACTTC	CASSRGRGGQGQYF
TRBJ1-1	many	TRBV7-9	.	TGTGCCAGCAGCTCACTCGAGGGGGGGTTGTTGGCAGCTTTCTTT	CASSSLEGGLLAAFF
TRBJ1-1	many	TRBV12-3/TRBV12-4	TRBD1	TGTGCCAGCAGAATACCAGGGGGTACTGAAGCTTTCTTT	CASRIPGGTEAFF
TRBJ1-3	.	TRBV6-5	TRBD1	TGTGCCAGCAGCGAGGGGACAGGAGCCGACGTGGGCTCCATATATTTT	CASSEGTGADVGSIYF
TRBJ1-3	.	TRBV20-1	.	TGCAGTGCTAGAGATTCTCCTACTGGAAACACCATATATTTT	CSARDSPTGNTIYF
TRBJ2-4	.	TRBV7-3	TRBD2	TGTGCCAGCAGCCCCGGACTAGCGGGGGGGCCTACCAAAAACATTCAGTACTTC	CASSPGLAGGPTKNIQYF
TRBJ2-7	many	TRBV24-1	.	TGTGCCACCAGTGAACGTTCGGGACTGGTGGGTGAGCAGTACTTC	CATSERSGLVGEQYF
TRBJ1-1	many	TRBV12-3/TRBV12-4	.	TGTGCCAGCAGTTTCAAAGGGGACACTGAAGCTTTCTTT	CASSFKGDTEAFF
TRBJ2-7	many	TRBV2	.	TGTGCCAGCACCAGGACCCTGGCGAGGCACGAGCAGTACTTC	CASTRTLARHEQYF
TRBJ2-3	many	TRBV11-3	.	TGTGCCAGCAGCCCTCCCCCCGGCGGAACTAGCACAGATACGCAGTATTTT	CASSPPPGGTSTDTQYF
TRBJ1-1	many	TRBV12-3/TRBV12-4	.	TGTGCCAGCAGTTATGCCCCAACGTGGGGGAACACTGAAGCTTTCTTT	CASSYAPTWGNTEAFF
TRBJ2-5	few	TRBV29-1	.	TGCAGCGTGGAAAGGGGGGCCGCGATGGAGACCCAGTACTTC	CSVERGAAMETQYF
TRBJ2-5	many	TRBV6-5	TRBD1	TGTGCCAGCAGGAGCCTGGGACAGCAAGAGACCCAGTACTTC	CASRSLGQQETQYF
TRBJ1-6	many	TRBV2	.	TGTGCCTGCAGCGGGCGGGGCTCACCCCTCCACTTT	CACSGRGSPLHF
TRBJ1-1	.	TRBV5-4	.	TGTGCCAGCAGCCGACAGAACACTGAAGCTTTCTTT	CASSRQNTEAFF
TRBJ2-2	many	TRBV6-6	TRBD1	TGTGCCAGCAGAGAAAACAGGGGGAAGCTGGCCGGGGAGCTGTTTTTT	CASRENRGKLAGELFF
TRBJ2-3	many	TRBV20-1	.	TGCAGTGCGCGAAGGGGAAGCACAGATACGCAGTATTTT	CSARRGSTDTQYF
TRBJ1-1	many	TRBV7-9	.	TGTGCCAGCAGCCCCGCCAGGCAGTTGGTCACTGAAGCTTTCTTT	CASSPARQLVTEAFF
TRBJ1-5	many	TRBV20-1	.	TGCAGTGCTAGAAAATTTCCAGGGGATCCCAATCAGCCCCAGCATTTT	CSARKFPGDPNQPQHF
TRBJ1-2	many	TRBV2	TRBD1	TGTGCCAGCAGTGAAACGACAGGGCCCTATGGCTACACCTTC	CASSETTGPYGYTF
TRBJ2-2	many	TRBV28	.	TGTGCTCTACGGGGGTACACCGGGGAGCTGTTTTTT	CALRGYTGELFF
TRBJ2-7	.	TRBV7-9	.	TGTGCCAGCAGCTTAAGGGCAGGTGCTACCTACGAGCAGTACTTC	CASSLRAGATYEQYF
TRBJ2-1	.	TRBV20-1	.	TGCAGTGCTCCCTGGGGGACGGGTGAGCAGTTCTTC	CSAPWGTGEQFF
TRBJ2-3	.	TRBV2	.	TGTGCCAGCGGGGAGTTAGATACGCAGTATTTT	CASGELDTQYF
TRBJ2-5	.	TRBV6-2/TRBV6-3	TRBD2	TGTGCCAGCAGTTGCGATACTAGCGGATACCTAGAGACCCAGTACTTC	CASSCDTSGYLETQYF
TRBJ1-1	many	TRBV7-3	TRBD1	TGTGCCAGCAGCCCCGGGGACAGGAAGTTTTCTGAAGCTTTCTTT	CASSPGDRKFSEAFF
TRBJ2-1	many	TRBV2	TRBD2	TGTGCCAGCAAGGAGGGCGGGGGGGGCAACAATGAGCAGTTCTTC	CASKEGGGGNNEQFF
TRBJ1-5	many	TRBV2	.	TGTGCCAGCGCCAAAGGGAACCTTTATCAGCCCCAGCATTTT	CASAKGNLYQPQHF
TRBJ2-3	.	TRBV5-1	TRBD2	TGCGCCAGCAGCTCGGCTAGACTAGCGGGGGGGCCGAGGTCAGATACGCAGTATTTT	CASSSARLAGGPRSDTQYF
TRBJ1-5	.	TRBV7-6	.	TGTGCCAGCAGCTTATACCGCCCCCAGCATTTT	CASSLYRPQHF
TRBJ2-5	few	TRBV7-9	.	TGTGCCTGCAGTCCACGGACTGCGACGGAGACCCAGTACTTC	CACSPRTATETQYF
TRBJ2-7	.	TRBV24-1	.	TGTGCCACCAGTGGTACAGGGTATGGCGAGCAGTACTTC	CATSGTGYGEQYF
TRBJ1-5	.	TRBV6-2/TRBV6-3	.	TGTGCCAGCAGTAAGACAGATTATAGCAATCAGCCCCAGCATTTT	CASSKTDYSNQPQHF
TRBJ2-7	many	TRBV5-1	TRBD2	TGCGCCAGCAGGTTAACGGGGGGAAGCTACGAGCAGTACTTC	CASRLTGGSYEQYF
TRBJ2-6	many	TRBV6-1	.	TGTGCCAGCAGTGAACCAGCAGGGCCAGGGGCCAACGTCCTGACTTTC	CASSEPAGPGANVLTF
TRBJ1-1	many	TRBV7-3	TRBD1	TGTGCCAGCAGCCCCAGGACAGGGACGGATGAAGCTTTCTTT	CASSPRTGTDEAFF
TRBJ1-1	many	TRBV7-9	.	TGTGCCAGCAGCGTGGCCAGCGTCCAGGAAGCTTTCTTT	CASSVASVQEAFF